These 23 T cell receptor beta chains were all obtained from the same sample, sequenced in a study of blood T cell repertoires in COVID-19. The repertoire was sequenced with immunoSEQ multiplex PCR; TCRdb's copy has only in-frame clones and lacks some. The sample holds about 140,000 clones, 75% to 90% seen once. Sequencing was carried out using peripheral blood. The receptors were sampled from a woman aged 80 or older with acute or convalescent COVID-19.

This clone was counted a single time. Other DNA sequences in the same sample also yield this CDR3. The V gene is TRBV14, the J gene TRBJ1-2; D remains unclear. CDR3 length equals 13 residues. V lost 1 base and J 4 bases, leaving 7 bases between the germline ends. Germline V gene lookup returns CDR1 SGHDN and CDR2 FVKESK. CDR3 sequence (DNA): TGTGCCAGCAGCCAAGGAGGGTTCTATGGCTACACCTTC. Amino acid sequence: CASSQGGFYGYTF.

V is TRBV6-1 and J is TRBJ1-6, with D tentatively TRBD1 (5 bases). CDR3 length equals 13 residues. Trimming took 2 bases from V and 9 from J, leaving 8 bases between them. The germline V gene has CDR1 MNHNS and CDR2 SASEGT. For the CDR3, the DNA is TGTGCCAGCAGTGAATGGGGGGGTTCACCCCTCCACTTT. Its translation is CASSEWGGSPLHF.

The V and J genes are TRBV30 and TRBJ1-2; D may be TRBD1 (5 bases). The CDR3 length is 10 residues. Between the trimmed V and J ends, which lost 7 bases and 8 bases, there was a span of 11 bases. Germline assignment: CDR1 GTSNPN and CDR2 SVGIG (reference sequence). The CDR3 nucleotides read TGTGCCTCAGGGTGGGGAGGCTACACCTTC. Its protein product is CASGWGGYTF.

The chain carries TRBV4-1 and TRBJ2-7; 10 bases line up with TRBD1. Trimming took 2 bases from V and 0 from J; bases not matched to a gene: 7. The CDR3 length is 17 residues. CDR1 and CDR2 from the germline V gene are MGHRA and YSYEKL. The CDR3 nucleotides are TGCGCCAGCAGCCAACTTTGGACAGGGGGAAGCTCCTACGAGCAGTACTTC. This encodes CASSQLWTGGSSYEQYF.

This chain uses TRBV12-5 with TRBJ1-4, with 7 bases that match TRBD1. Trimming at V came to 3 bases and at J to 6 bases, leaving 1 base not matched to a gene. The CDR3 loop spans 13 amino acids. The germline CDR1 and CDR2 sequences are LGHNT and FRNRAP. The CDR3 here is CASGFGQDEKLFF. The CDR3 DNA reads TGTGCTAGTGGTTTTGGACAGGATGAAAAACTGTTTTTT.

The chain employs TRBV6-5 and TRBJ1-4; D ambiguous. CDR1 and CDR2 (germline): MNHEY, SVGAGI. This CDR3 contains 13 residues. The germline V and J ends were trimmed by 2 bases and 10 bases, with 11 bases remaining between them. The CDR3 reads CASSYTRAGKLFF. The CDR3 bases are TGTGCCAGCAGTTACACGCGGGCCGGAAAACTGTTTTTT.

The chain carries TRBV6-6 and TRBJ1-6; no reliable D call. Looked up from germline, CDR1 is MNHNY and CDR2 is SVGAGI (reference sequence). The CDR3 totals 15 residues. Trimming left V 6 bases short and J 0 bases short, with 9 bases between. CDR3 sequence (DNA): TGTGCCAGCAGGACTACAAGCTCCTATAATTCACCCCTCCACTTT. Residues: CASRTTSSYNSPLHF.

The gene calls are TRBV6-5 and TRBJ1-6; D perhaps matches TRBD1 (6 bases). The CDR3 covers 14 residues. V shed 5 bases and J shed 2 bases, with 7 bases lying between them. From germline, CDR1 is MNHEY and CDR2 SVGAGI. CDR3 region: CASSTGPYNSPLHF. CDR3 sequence (DNA): TGTGCCAGCAGTACAGGGCCCTATAATTCACCCCTCCACTTT.

The chain uses TRBV5-1 and TRBJ1-1, with D possibly matching TRBD1 (6 bases). Germline-derived CDR1 and CDR2 are SGHRS and YFSETQ. V was trimmed by 4 bases and J by 7 bases, leaving 17 bases between them. CDR3 size: 14 residues. The DNA for the CDR3 is TGCGCCAGCAGCCCGGATTGGGGGCGGGTTGAAGCTTTCTTT. Translation: CASSPDWGRVEAFF.

V and J are TRBV6-2 or TRBV6-3 and TRBJ2-2; 10 bases match TRBD2. The trim removed 5 bases at V and 6 bases at J, leaving 6 bases unmatched. Germline V gene data show CDR1 as MNHEY and CDR2 as SVGEGT. The CDR3 totals 15 residues. CDR3 bases: TGTGCCAGCAGTAGCGGGGGGGCTGGATCCGGGGAGCTGTTTTTT. As protein: CASSSGGAGSGELFF.

Note on this clone: Germline is not matched at one junction end, which may reflect a read error. Other nucleotide sequences from this sample produce the same CDR3. The chain has TRBV2 and TRBJ2-2; TRBD2 agrees at 9 bases. Per germline, CDR1 SNHLY and CDR2 FYNNEI. The CDR3 contains 16 residues. CDR3 loop: CASSESLAGNTGELFF. The CDR3, as DNA: TGTGCCAGTAGTGAGTCACTAGCGGGGAACACCGGGGAGCTGTTTTTT.

This sequence joins TRBV12-5 and TRBJ1-5; D is ambiguous. Germline CDR1 LGHNT, CDR2 FRNRAP. CDR3 size: 12 residues. Trimming removed 3 bases from V and 6 bases from J, with 6 bases in between. Written as DNA, the CDR3 is TGTGCTAGTGGTTTAGATAGTCAGCCCCAGCATTTT. Translation gives CASGLDSQPQHF.

The chain is built from TRBV7-9 and TRBJ2-7; tentatively, D is TRBD2 (6 bases). Germline V gene lookup returns CDR1 SEHNR and CDR2 FQNEAQ (reference sequence). Trimming shortened V by 1 base and J by 1 base, and 8 bases separated the two germline ends. The CDR3 is 14 residues long. The chain's CDR3 is CASSLGGGSYEQYF. CDR3 sequence (DNA): TGTGCCAGCAGCTTAGGGGGAGGATCCTACGAGCAGTACTTC. The full variable domain, its missing parts supplied by reference TRBV7-9 and TRBJ2-7, is DTGVSQNPRHKITKRGQNVTFRCDPISEHNRLYWYRQTLGQGPEFLTYFQNEAQLEKSRLLSDRFSAERPKGSFSTLEIQRTEQGDSAMYLCASSLGGGSYEQYFGPGTRLTVT.

This chain uses TRBV5-1 with TRBJ1-1, with 9 bases aligning to TRBD1. The V and J ends lost 3 bases and 1 base, in that order; junction bases with no gene match: 10. The CDR3 covers 17 residues. The germline V gene encodes CDR1 SGHRS and CDR2 YFSETQ. Here the CDR3 DNA reads TGCGCCAGCAGCTCCAGTCCCGGGACAGGGTCGAACACTGAAGCTTTCTTT. Translating gives CASSSSPGTGSNTEAFF.

The CDR3 region has the DNA TGCAGCGTTGCTGGACAGCGTTACGAGCAGTACTTC. It specifies CSVAGQRYEQYF. This chain uses TRBV29-1 with TRBJ2-7; TRBD1 might be the D (6 bases). Germline V gives CDR1 SQVTM, CDR2 ANQGSEA. Trimming stripped 4 bases from V and 4 bases from J, with 11 bases between. The CDR3 totals 12 residues.

The genes are TRBV30 and TRBJ1-2; a weak D match, TRBD1 (6 bases). V lost 4 bases, J lost 8 bases, and 14 bases lay in between. Germline V gene lookup returns CDR1 GTSNPN and CDR2 SVGIG (reference sequence). The CDR3 length is 12 residues. CDR3 protein: CAWIGTRKGYTF. For the CDR3, the DNA is TGTGCCTGGATAGGGACAAGAAAGGGCTACACCTTC.

J is TRBJ2-7 and V is TRBV3-1 (or the pseudogene TRBV3-2), with 7 bases aligning to TRBD1. V lost 6 bases and J lost 7; bases outside the gene matches: 9. The CDR3 sequence is 13 residues long. Germline CDR1 is LGHDT and CDR2 is YNNKEL (reference sequence). The CDR3 DNA follows: TGTGCCAGCAGTAACAGGGGCTCGGCGGAGCAGTACTTC. Protein product: CASSNRGSAEQYF.

This rearrangement joins TRBV5-4 to TRBJ1-2; possible D gene TRBD1, 5 bases. The CDR3 sequence is 14 residues long. The V gene's germline CDR1 is SGHNT and CDR2 YYREEE (reference sequence). V was pared by 2 bases and J by 4 bases, with 12 bases between. The CDR3 DNA sequence: TGTGCCAGCAGCTTTATGCAGGGTGGCTATGGCTACACCTTC. As protein: CASSFMQGGYGYTF.

This clone was detected only once. The gene calls are TRBV30 and TRBJ2-1, with TRBD2 matching 9 bases. In germline, CDR1 is GTSNPN, CDR2 SVGIG (reference sequence). J lost 5 bases, V lost 3 bases, and 8 bases had no gene match. This CDR3 has 15 residues. In nucleotides, the CDR3 is TGTGCCTGGAGAATGGGAGCGGGGGGAAACAATGAGCAGTTCTTC. This codes for CAWRMGAGGNNEQFF. Using reference TRBV30 and TRBJ2-1 for the parts outside the CDR3, the full variable domain is SQTIHQWPATLVQPVGSPLSLECTVEGTSNPNLYWYRQAAGRGLQLLFYSVGIGQISSEVPQNLSASRPQDRQFILSSKKLLLSDSGFYLCAWRMGAGGNNEQFFGPGTRLTVL.

This clone showed up just a few times. The chain recombines TRBV2 with TRBJ1-1, with D possibly TRBD1 on 5 matching bases. V dropped 10 bases and J dropped 5 bases, with 14 bases sitting between them. The CDR3 is made up of 12 amino acids. Germline values: CDR1 SNHLY, CDR2 FYNNEI. The CDR3 reads CANSRDFTEAFF. DNA for the CDR3: TGTGCCAACTCCAGGGATTTTACTGAAGCTTTCTTT.

V gene TRBV5-1 combines with J gene TRBJ2-7; TRBD1 agrees at 9 bases. The germline CDR1 and CDR2 sequences are SGHRS and YFSETQ. J was trimmed by 1 base and V by 0 bases; bases with no gene match: 5. This CDR3 is 16 amino acids long. In nucleotides, the CDR3 is TGCGCCAGCAGCTTGGTTAGACAGGGGGGTTCCTACGAGCAGTACTTC. This codes for CASSLVRQGGSYEQYF.

The chain links TRBV7-2 to TRBJ1-2, with a tentative D call TRBD1 (5 bases). The germline V and J ends were trimmed by 5 bases and 4 bases, with 11 bases remaining between them. This CDR3 is built from 13 residues. Germline lookup yields CDR1 SGHTA and CDR2 FQGNSA. In DNA form, the CDR3 reads TGTGCCAGCAGCCCCAGACAGACCTATGGCTACACCTTC. Translated: CASSPRQTYGYTF.

This chain joins TRBV19 and TRBJ1-2; maybe TRBD1 (5 bases). Trimming took 6 bases from V and 5 from J, leaving 13 bases between them. The CDR3 extends over 13 amino acids. CDR1 LNHDA and CDR2 SQIVND come from the germline V gene (reference sequence). The CDR3 reads CASRPGGGYGYTF. The CDR3 coding sequence is TGTGCCAGTAGACCCGGTGGGGGGTATGGCTACACCTTC.